This TCR beta chain was profiled in a study of blood T cell repertoires in COVID-19. Whole-study context: COVID-19 samples, acute and convalescent, were from the United States, Italy and Spain. The cDNA or gDNA used as material had been derived from T cells, B-cell-depleted T cells, or PBMCs.

Per the study methods: Quantification of nucleated cells was approximated via reference gene primer amplification. Some clones are missing from TCRdb's copy, which holds only in-frame ones; the method was immunoSEQ multiplex PCR. D and trimming come from the DNA, and the V and J calls and clone size come from that table. The sample lists 140,000 to 150,000 clones, approximately 88% occurring once. The germline V gene has CDR1 SNHLY and CDR2 FYNNEI. The CDR3 has 12 residues. Trimming stripped 6 bases from V and 2 bases from J, with 8 bases between. Sequencing used peripheral blood. The chain couples TRBV2 to TRBJ2-7, with D possibly matching TRBD2 (6 bases). The clonotype comes from a man in his sixties with active or convalescent COVID-19. The CDR3 spells CASSREPYEQYF. The CDR3 region has the DNA TGTGCCAGCAGCCGGGAGCCCTACGAGCAGTACTTC. The full variable domain, its missing parts supplied by reference TRBV2 and TRBJ2-7, is EPEVTQTPSHQVTQMGQEVILRCVPISNHLYFYWYRQILGQKVEFLVSFYNNEISEKSEIFDDQFSVERPDGSNFTLKIRSTKLEDSAMYFCASSREPYEQYFGPGTRLTVT.